Reported below is one T cell receptor (beta chain). Its antigen is not identified. The data derive from a study of T cell responses to AZD1222 COVID-19 vaccine. Clones were sequenced by immunoSEQ multiplex PCR, and TCRdb holds only the in-frame ones, with some missing. Of about 130,000 clones listed, approximately 93% were seen once; the top ten hold 5.4%. V was cut by 5 bases and J by 2 bases, with 9 bases left in between. This CDR3 spans 13 amino acids. Study outcomes and limitations: Dominant CD4 TCR responses targeted spike regions 160-218 and 743-854. Donors were chiefly white British, with a greater number of females, and clonal diversity was perhaps underestimated.

The clonotype comes from an adult in good health. The sample here was peripheral blood, taken on day 0 of AZD1222 vaccination. This sequence joins TRBV12-3 or TRBV12-4 and TRBJ1-2; D unresolved. For the CDR3, the DNA is TGTGCCAGCAGTGTGACTGTAAACTATGGCTACACCTTC. Residues: CASSVTVNYGYTF.